These T cell receptor beta chains were read from a single sample in a study of blood T cells in healthy people across ages. Using its own MiXCR run on the 5' RACE reads, TCRdb lists one record per CDR3 protein. The repertoire holds some 1.5 million distinct CDR3 sequences, with under 55% as singletons. The material sequenced was blood. Receptors were obtained from a woman aged 18-29 years in good health. CDR3s include the opening cysteine and the closing phenylalanine or tryptophan. Each record gives: D gene, V gene, clone size, J gene, CDR3 DNA, CDR3 protein. D genes are given only for firm matches. Size values are once, few and many counts, or a class for expanded clones, and some rows have none.

>NA|TRBV13|NA|TRBJ2-4
TGTGCCAGCAGCTCCGAGGGACTGAACAAAAACATTCAGTACTTC
CASSSEGLNKNIQYF
>TRBD2|TRBV7-9|few|TRBJ2-1
TGTGCCATCCTCGGACTAGCGGGAGTTTCAGACATCAAGGTGCAGTTCTTC
CAILGLAGVSDIKVQFF
>NA|TRBV12-3/TRBV12-4|NA|TRBJ1-5
TGTGCCAGCAGCTCTAATAGCGGACAGCCCCAGCATTTT
CASSSNSGQPQHF
>NA|TRBV11-2|many|TRBJ1-2
TGTGCCAGCAGCTTAGATAACCCCGGGACGGCTAACTATGGCTACACCTTC
CASSLDNPGTANYGYTF
>NA|TRBV7-2|NA|TRBJ2-1
TGTGCCAGCAGCTTAGCGTACGGTGATGAGCAGTTCTTC
CASSLAYGDEQFF
>NA|TRBV20-1|NA|TRBJ2-3
TGCAGTGCCCGACTCCTGGGGACAGATACGCAGTATTTT
CSARLLGTDTQYF
>NA|TRBV7-2|NA|TRBJ2-1
TGTGCCAGCAGCTTACTCAGGGCTAGTGTTGGGAATGAGCAGTTCTTC
CASSLLRASVGNEQFF
>TRBD2|TRBV7-3|few|TRBJ2-1
TGTGCCAGCAGCTTAGTTAGCGGGGGAGACTCCTACAATGAGCAGTTCTTC
CASSLVSGGDSYNEQFF
>TRBD1|TRBV7-2|few|TRBJ1-2
TGTGCCACAACCGACCCATACAGGGGGCTAGTCGGCTACACCTTC
CATTDPYRGLVGYTF
>NA|TRBV6-6|few|TRBJ2-3
TGTGCCAGCAGCCGACAGAGAACAGATACGCAGTATTTT
CASSRQRTDTQYF
>TRBD2|TRBV7-2|NA|TRBJ2-1
TGTGCCAGCAGCTCCTCACACCTAGCGGGGTCTGAGCAGTTCTTC
CASSSSHLAGSEQFF
>NA|TRBV15|NA|TRBJ1-5
TGTGCCACCAGCAGTGGTCGGGTGCTCAAGCAGCCCCAGCATTTT
CATSSGRVLKQPQHF
>NA|TRBV3-1|once|TRBJ1-1
TGTGCCAGCAGCCAAGAGGGGATTGGTGCTACTGAAGCTTTCTTT
CASSQEGIGATEAFF
>NA|TRBV7-8|NA|TRBJ1-1
TGTGCCAGCAGCTTAGTCCAGGGAGTAGGTCCTGTGAACACTGAAGCTTTCTTT
CASSLVQGVGPVNTEAFF
>NA|TRBV7-2|NA|TRBJ2-5
TGTGCCAGCAGGTTAGGGGGACTGATGCAAGAGACCCAGTACTTC
CASRLGGLMQETQYF
>NA|TRBV12-3/TRBV12-4|NA|TRBJ1-5
TGTGCCAGCAACTTACAGTTAAATCAGCCCCAGCATTTT
CASNLQLNQPQHF
>NA|TRBV4-1|few|TRBJ2-5
TGCGCCAGCAGCCAAGGGCCTTCCCCCGGGGAGACCCAGTACTTC
CASSQGPSPGETQYF
>NA|TRBV6-2/TRBV6-3|NA|TRBJ2-4
TGTGCCAGCAGTAACAACAGGGGACTAGCCAAAAACATTCAGTACTTC
CASSNNRGLAKNIQYF
>NA|TRBV2|NA|TRBJ2-3
TGTGCTACAAAAATGGGCGGCACAGATACGCAGTATTTT
CATKMGGTDTQYF
>NA|TRBV9|few|TRBJ2-3
TGTGCCAGCAGCGTACAGGGAAGCACAGATACGCAGTATTTT
CASSVQGSTDTQYF
>TRBD1|TRBV12-3/TRBV12-4|NA|TRBJ1-2
TGTGCCAGCAGTTTAAATAATGAGGGACAGGGGTATGGCTACACCTTC
CASSLNNEGQGYGYTF
>NA|TRBV10-3|NA|TRBJ1-2
TGTGCCATCAGTGAGTCATTGGGACGGGTCCTGAACTATGGCTACACCTTC
CAISESLGRVLNYGYTF
>NA|TRBV6-6|NA|TRBJ2-3
TGTGCCAGCAGTTACTCAGCGGCCACAGATACGCAGTATTTT
CASSYSAATDTQYF
>TRBD2|TRBV11-2|NA|TRBJ2-5
TGTGCCAGCAGCTTACGAGGGTGGACTAGCGGGGAAATAAACGTTGACCGCAATGAGCAGTACTTC
CASSLRGWTSGEINVDRNEQYF
>TRBD2|TRBV7-7|once|TRBJ2-7
TGTGCTAGCAGCTCCGGGACTAGCGGCTGGGAGCAGTACTTC
CASSSGTSGWEQYF
>NA|TRBV7-2|NA|TRBJ2-7
TGTGCCAGCAGCTTAGGGCCGGTGGGACAAACCTACGAGCAGTACTTC
CASSLGPVGQTYEQYF
>TRBD1|TRBV10-3|NA|TRBJ2-6
TGTGCCACAAGACAGGGGTTAAAATCCTCTCACTTCCCTGGGGCCAACGTCCTGACTTTC
CATRQGLKSSHFPGANVLTF
>TRBD2|TRBV27|NA|TRBJ2-7
TGTGCCAGCAGTCAAGCTAGCGGACCCTACGAGCAGTACTTC
CASSQASGPYEQYF
>NA|TRBV12-3/TRBV12-4|few|TRBJ1-2
TGTGCCAGCAGTTTGGGCAGTTCTACATATGGCTACACCTTC
CASSLGSSTYGYTF
>NA|TRBV5-1|few|TRBJ2-3
TGCGCCAGCAGCTTTCGGCAGGGGCCAGATACGCAGTATTTT
CASSFRQGPDTQYF
>NA|TRBV20-1|NA|TRBJ1-3
TGCAGTGCTAGCCCTAGGGCAGGCAGGTCTGGAAACACCATATATTTT
CSASPRAGRSGNTIYF